The 17 T cell receptor beta chains reported below all come from one sample, sequenced in a study of T cells in Graves' hyperthyroidism and ophthalmopathy (dated by TCRdb to the late 2010s). To prepare the library, multiplex PCR was applied. TCRdb shows the sequencer as Illumina HiSeq 2000. TCR beta CDR3 regions were amplified from RNA transcripts. A first-round RT-PCR of the TCR CDR3 used the HTBI primer set with the Qiagen OneStep RT-PCR kit. The public reads were quality trimmed at Q25 with fastp and then assembled into clones with MiXCR by TCRdb, keeping productive beta chains. Duplicate CDR3 protein sequences are folded into a single record with the most common DNA and genes. This sample holds fewer than 550,000 distinct CDR3 sequences; 15% to 17% were observed only once. Around an eighth of the sample is taken by the ten largest. The sequenced material came from blood. The source of these receptors is a woman aged 18-29 years with Graves' hyperthyroidism.

The CDR3 here is CASSPSGGAGNEQFF. The CDR3, as DNA: TGTGCCAGCAGTCCCAGCGGGGGGGCCGGGAATGAGCAGTTCTTC. This chain connects TRBV6-1 to TRBJ2-1, with TRBD2 identical over 10 bases. The J segment lost 7 bases and the V segment lost 5 bases, leaving 8 bases of the junction unmatched. In germline, CDR1 is MNHNS, CDR2 SASEGT. The CDR3 has 15 amino acids.

This clonotype was counted a single time. A much larger clonotype is one base distant, so this may be a read error. The rearrangement joins TRBV18 to TRBJ2-5, with TRBD1 matching 11 bases. The J call may not be correct, given that the DNA end is closer to TRBJ2-1. CDR1 and CDR2 from the germline V gene are KGHSH and LQKENI. CDR3 length: 15 residues. The CDR3 protein is CASSRTGGALETQFF. In nucleotides, the CDR3 is TGTGCCAGCTCTAGGACAGGGGGCGCCTTAGAGACCCAGTTCTTC.

This clonotype turned up a few times. The gene calls are TRBV28 and TRBJ1-6; no clear D. The CDR3 is 16 amino acids. Trimming shortened V by 5 bases and J by 3 bases, and 14 bases separated the two germline ends. Germline V lookup: CDR1 MDHEN, CDR2 SYDVKM. The CDR3 DNA follows: TGTGCCAGCAGTCTACCTGGGGAAAACTATAATTCACCCCTCCACTTT. Amino acid sequence: CASSLPGENYNSPLHF.

This clonotype was picked up many times. CDR3 sequence (DNA): TGTGCCAGCAGCCAAGAGCGGGCGGCATCGGGTCAGCCCCAGCATTTT. It yields the protein CASSQERAASGQPQHF. V gene TRBV4-2 combines with J gene TRBJ1-5; no firm D call. The CDR3 sequence is 16 residues long. V was cut by 0 bases and J by 6 bases, with 15 bases left in between. Germline V CDR1 and CDR2: LGHNA, YNFKEQ.

The sample holds many counts of this clonotype. The chain is built from TRBV28 and TRBJ2-7; D gene uncertain. The CDR3 runs to 13 residues. The germline V gene has CDR1 MDHEN and CDR2 SYDVKM. With 6 bases removed from V and 1 base from J, the gap between germline ends came to 10 bases. This CDR3 is CASRPGLSYEQYF. DNA for the CDR3: TGTGCCAGCAGACCGGGTCTGTCCTACGAGCAGTACTTC.

This clonotype was counted between two and nine times. The CDR3 region has the DNA TGTGCCAGCAGCTCCGACGGGGGGGAGACCCAGTACTTC. Amino acids: CASSSDGGETQYF. This rearrangement joins TRBV11-3 to TRBJ2-5; 7 bases are a match to TRBD2. This CDR3 region has 13 residues. After removal of 4 bases from V and 5 bases from J, the junction contained 4 bases not matched to a gene. Germline V gene data show CDR1 as SGHNT and CDR2 as YENEEA.

J is TRBJ1-6 and V is TRBV7-2, with D possibly matching TRBD1 (5 bases). Per the germline V gene, CDR1 is SGHTA and CDR2 is FQGNSA. The V end was cut by 1 base, the J end by 0 bases, with 13 bases between. CDR3 length: 18 residues. The CDR3 sequence is CASSLGGHLSSYNSPLHF. The CDR3 DNA reads TGTGCCAGCAGCTTAGGCGGACATTTGAGCTCCTATAATTCACCCCTCCACTTT.

This clonotype occurred many times. This chain links TRBV28 with TRBJ1-2; 8 bases line up with TRBD1. CDR3 size: 13 residues. CDR1 MDHEN and CDR2 SYDVKM come from the germline V gene. The junction had 6 bases not matched to a gene; V was cut back by 8 bases and J by 4 bases. CDR3 DNA sequence: TGTGCCAGCGGGCAGGGGGCCCTCTATGGCTACACCTTC. Translation gives CASGQGALYGYTF.

The chain uses TRBV3-1 and TRBJ2-1; 13 bases align to TRBD2. The CDR3 covers 18 residues. In germline, CDR1 is LGHDT, CDR2 YNNKEL (reference sequence). V lost 4 bases, J lost 3 bases, and 9 bases stayed unmatched. DNA for the CDR3: TGTGCCAGCAGCCCCGGACTAGCGGGAGTCCCGAACTACAATGAGCAGTTCTTC. Encoded protein: CASSPGLAGVPNYNEQFF.

The gene calls are TRBV4-1 and TRBJ2-3; D is possibly TRBD2 (5 bases). With 2 bases removed from V and 10 bases from J, the gap between germline ends came to 16 bases. Germline V gene sequence: CDR1 MGHRA, CDR2 YSYEKL. The CDR3 has 14 residues. The CDR3 loop reads CASSQPERTRAQYF. CDR3 coding DNA: TGCGCCAGCAGCCAACCCGAAAGGACGAGGGCGCAGTATTTT.

J is TRBJ1-6 and V is TRBV20-1; the match to TRBD1 covers 7 bases. Trimming cost V 1 base and J 5 bases; bases outside gene matches: 8. The CDR3 runs 16 residues. The V gene's germline CDR1 is DFQATT and CDR2 SNEGSKA (reference sequence). The CDR3: CSARVHRGSNNSPLHF. As DNA, the CDR3 is TGCAGTGCTAGAGTTCACAGGGGATCGAATAATTCACCCCTCCACTTT.

This clonotype has a handful of counts. This sequence joins TRBV6-1 and TRBJ1-6; TRBD1 matches 7 bases. Germline V lookup: CDR1 MNHNS, CDR2 SASEGT. This CDR3 comprises 17 residues. V trimming: 6 bases; J trimming: 0 bases; junction bases outside the gene matches: 8. The CDR3 DNA sequence: TGTGCCAGCAGCTCCACAGGGGCTAGCTCCTATAATTCACCCCTCCACTTT. It specifies CASSSTGASSYNSPLHF.

This clonotype was seen many times. This chain connects TRBV6-1 to TRBJ1-1; D ambiguous. The germline V and J ends were trimmed by 4 bases and 5 bases, with 11 bases remaining between them. This CDR3 region has 13 residues. CDR1 is MNHNS and CDR2 is SASEGT in the germline V gene. CDR3 sequence reads: CASSAGPWTEAFF. The CDR3 DNA sequence: TGTGCCAGCAGTGCCGGACCTTGGACTGAAGCTTTCTTT.

This clonotype was observed at least ten times. The chain recombines TRBV20-1 with TRBJ2-5, with 7 positions matching TRBD2. The CDR3 length is 13 residues. Losses at the gene ends were 0 bases for V and 4 bases for J; bases not matched to a gene: 2. Per germline, CDR1 DFQATT and CDR2 SNEGSKA (reference sequence). The CDR3: CSARDWEGETQYF. CDR3 nucleotides: TGCAGTGCTAGAGATTGGGAGGGAGAGACCCAGTACTTC.

This clonotype was counted at least ten times. The chain couples TRBV7-3 to TRBJ2-3; D may correspond to TRBD1 or TRBD2 (6 bases each). The CDR3 extends over 17 amino acids. The V end lost 1 base, the J end lost 1 base, and 15 bases lay between the germline ends. The germline CDR1 and CDR2 sequences are SGHTA and FQGTGA. For the CDR3, the DNA is TGTGCCAGCAGCTTAAGCGGCGGGACACGGGGCACAGATACGCAGTATTTT. It specifies CASSLSGGTRGTDTQYF. The variable domain in full, completed from reference TRBV7-3 and TRBJ2-3, reads GAGVSQTPSNKVTEKGKYVELRCDPISGHTALYWYRQSLGQGPEFLIYFQGTGAADDSGLPNDRFFAVRPEGSVSTLKIQRTERGDSAVYLCASSLSGGTRGTDTQYFGPGTRLTVL.

This clonotype was seen at least ten times. The CDR3 DNA reads TGCAGTGCTCTACTCGACAGGGGGCGCAGTCAGCCCCAGCATTTT. Translation: CSALLDRGRSQPQHF. V and J are TRBV20-1 and TRBJ1-5; 10 nucleotides align to TRBD1. Germline lookup yields CDR1 DFQATT and CDR2 SNEGSKA (reference sequence). The CDR3 sequence is 15 residues long. Losses at the gene ends were 5 bases for V and 6 bases for J; bases not matched to a gene: 10.

In this sample, this clonotype turned up many times. J is TRBJ2-7 and V is TRBV28, with 10 bases identical to TRBD1. The CDR3 loop spans 14 amino acids. Germline V CDR1 and CDR2: MDHEN, SYDVKM. The CDR3 reads CATIRTGGSYEQYF. As DNA, the CDR3 is TGTGCAACGATAAGGACAGGGGGTTCCTACGAGCAGTACTTC.